The 14 T cell receptor beta chains presented below share a single source sample, sequenced in a study of blood T cell repertoires in COVID-19. This table comes from immunoSEQ multiplex PCR, and its TCRdb copy is limited to in-frame clones, with some not included. The sample has about 250,000 clones; 85% are singletons. Sequencing was performed on PBMCs or T cells enriched from blood (not recorded which). These receptor sequences come from a woman between 45 and 65 years old with acute COVID-19.

Comment on this clone: This may arise from a read error, as a much more abundant clone is one base away. The chain carries TRBV5-4 and TRBJ1-2, with D perhaps matching TRBD1 (6 bases). The CDR3 contains 12 residues. The V end lost 4 bases, the J end lost 4 bases, and 8 bases lay between the germline ends. Germline V gene lookup returns CDR1 SGHNT and CDR2 YYREEE (reference sequence). CDR3 sequence: CASSVDSYGYTF. The CDR3 region has the DNA TGTGCCAGCAGCGTGGACAGCTATGGCTACACCTTC.

The chain links TRBV3-1 (or the pseudogene TRBV3-2) to TRBJ1-4, with D possibly being TRBD1 (5 bases). The CDR3 runs 14 residues. The germline V gene encodes CDR1 LGHDT and CDR2 YNNKEL (reference sequence). The ends were cut back, 0 bases at V and 6 bases at J, with 8 bases in the middle. CDR3 in amino acids: CASSQDLGDEKLFF. CDR3 nucleotides: TGTGCCAGCAGCCAAGATCTAGGGGATGAAAAACTGTTTTTT.

V usage is TRBV4-2 and J usage is TRBJ1-2; a weak D match, TRBD1 (6 bases). V dropped 3 bases and J dropped 4 bases, with 18 bases sitting between them. Germline values: CDR1 LGHNA, CDR2 YNFKEQ. There are 16 residues in the CDR3. CDR3 DNA sequence: TGTGCCAGCAGCCAGGGTACAGGGTCGGTGACCTATGGCTACACCTTC. This sequence encodes CASSQGTGSVTYGYTF.

The J gene is TRBJ1-6, the V gene TRBV27; D is unclear. From germline, CDR1 is MNHEY and CDR2 SMNVEV (reference sequence). The CDR3 loop spans 13 amino acids. V shed 8 bases and J shed 0 bases, with 5 bases lying between them. CDR3 nucleotide sequence: TGTGCCAGCGGGAGCTCCTATAATTCACCCCTCCACTTT. Translation gives CASGSSYNSPLHF.

At least ten counts were recorded for this clone. The chain joins TRBV14 to TRBJ1-2; 9 bases are shared with TRBD1. CDR3 length equals 15 residues. The germline V gene encodes CDR1 SGHDN and CDR2 FVKESK. The junction had 8 bases not matched to a gene; V was cut back by 6 bases and J by 3 bases. CDR3 protein: CASRRYDRGDYGYTF. The CDR3 nucleotides are TGTGCCAGCAGACGTTATGACAGGGGGGACTATGGCTACACCTTC.

This clone was seen only once. The chain employs TRBV5-1 and TRBJ2-1, with 7 positions matching TRBD1. The junction had 10 bases not matched to a gene; V was cut back by 4 bases and J by 6 bases. Germline assignment: CDR1 SGHRS and CDR2 YFSETQ. CDR3 size: 15 residues. The CDR3 DNA is TGCGCCAGCAGCGCGGACGGACAGGATTTCAATGAGCAGTTCTTC. Translated: CASSADGQDFNEQFF.

The chain uses TRBV19 and TRBJ2-7; TRBD2 might be the D (6 bases). The CDR3 loop spans 14 amino acids. Trimming cost V 5 bases and J 2 bases, with 13 bases left between them. The germline V gene has CDR1 LNHDA and CDR2 SQIVND (reference sequence). Here the CDR3 DNA reads TGTGCCAGTAGTGCCGGGACTGGCACCTACGAGCAGTACTTC. Translating gives CASSAGTGTYEQYF.

The CDR3 loop is CASSVAPRGRQAYGYTF. In nucleotides, the CDR3 is TGTGCCAGCAGCGTAGCTCCGCGAGGGCGACAGGCCTATGGCTACACCTTC. The chain carries TRBV9 and TRBJ1-2; D possibly corresponds to TRBD1 (6 bases). There are 17 residues in the CDR3. CDR1 SGDLS and CDR2 YYNGEE come from the germline V gene. Trimming removed 0 bases from V and 4 bases from J, with 19 bases in between.

The J gene is TRBJ2-4, the V gene TRBV5-6; 14 positions match TRBD2. The length of the CDR3 is 16 residues. The V and J ends lost 1 base and 6 bases, in that order; junction bases with no gene match: 3. Germline CDR1 and CDR2: SGHDT and YYEEEE. CDR3 protein: CASSLQTSGGVNIQYF. In DNA, the CDR3 is TGTGCCAGCAGCTTGCAGACTAGCGGGGGGGTAAACATTCAGTACTTC.

The CDR3: CASSLGGAVGLAETQYF. The CDR3 DNA is TGTGCCAGCAGTTTAGGGGGGGCCGTGGGACTAGCTGAGACCCAGTACTTC. The chain recombines TRBV28 with TRBJ2-5; TRBD2 matches 9 bases. This CDR3 contains 17 residues. Germline CDR1 MDHEN, CDR2 SYDVKM. With 2 bases clipped from V and 5 bases from J, the junction kept 12 bases outside the gene matches.

This chain connects TRBV7-7 to TRBJ2-2; D ambiguous. The CDR3 spans 14 residues. V lost 1 base to trimming and J lost 0 bases, with 3 bases between them. Germline CDR1 SSHAT, CDR2 FNYEAQ (reference sequence). This CDR3 reads CASSLGANTGELFF. CDR3 bases: TGTGCCAGCAGCTTAGGAGCGAACACCGGGGAGCTGTTTTTT.

In nucleotides, the CDR3 is TGTGCCAGCAGGGACCACCGACAGGGGGGTAACGAAAAACTGTTTTTT. Its protein product is CASRDHRQGGNEKLFF. The J gene is TRBJ1-4, the V gene TRBV2; 9 bases agree with TRBD1. The trim removed 6 bases at V and 8 bases at J, leaving 13 bases unmatched. Germline V gene lookup returns CDR1 SNHLY and CDR2 FYNNEI. The CDR3 totals 16 residues.

This clone was seen just once. The rearrangement links TRBV5-4 to TRBJ2-1; 16 nucleotides align to TRBD2. With 4 bases clipped from V and 7 bases from J, the junction kept 17 bases outside the gene matches. Germline-derived CDR1 and CDR2 are SGHNT and YYREEE (reference sequence). The CDR3 sequence is 20 residues long. In DNA, the CDR3 is TGTGCCAGCAGCGGGCCCCCGGGACTAGCGGGGGGGCGCACCAGGAATGAGCAGTTCTTC. Translated, it gives CASSGPPGLAGGRTRNEQFF.

This chain links TRBV30 with TRBJ2-7; D not certain. The ends were cut back, 3 bases at V and 1 base at J, with 13 bases in the middle. There are 14 residues in the CDR3. The germline V gene has CDR1 GTSNPN and CDR2 SVGIG (reference sequence). This chain's CDR3 is CAWRRTLVSYEQYF. CDR3 DNA: TGTGCCTGGAGGCGCACCCTAGTGTCCTACGAGCAGTACTTC.